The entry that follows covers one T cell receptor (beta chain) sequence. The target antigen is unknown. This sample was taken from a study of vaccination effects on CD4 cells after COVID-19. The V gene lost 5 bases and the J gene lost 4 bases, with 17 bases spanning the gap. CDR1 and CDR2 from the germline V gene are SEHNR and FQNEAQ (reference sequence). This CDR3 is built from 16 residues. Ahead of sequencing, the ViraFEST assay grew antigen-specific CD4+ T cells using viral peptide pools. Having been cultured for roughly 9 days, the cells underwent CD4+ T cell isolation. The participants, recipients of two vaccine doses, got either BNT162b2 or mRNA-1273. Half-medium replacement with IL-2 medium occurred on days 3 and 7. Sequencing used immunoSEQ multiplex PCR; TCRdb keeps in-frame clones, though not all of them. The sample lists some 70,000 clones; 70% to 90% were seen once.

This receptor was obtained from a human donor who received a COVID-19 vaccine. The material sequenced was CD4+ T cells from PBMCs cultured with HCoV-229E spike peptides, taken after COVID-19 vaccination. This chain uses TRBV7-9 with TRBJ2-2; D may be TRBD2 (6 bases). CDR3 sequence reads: CASSDPGTASTGELFF. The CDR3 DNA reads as TGTGCCAGCAGCGATCCCGGGACTGCAAGCACCGGGGAGCTGTTTTTT.